The subject of this entry is one T cell receptor beta chain. The authors sequenced TCR beta from blood CD8+ and CD4+ T cells. The TEMRA cells underwent FACS enrichment, while the CD8+ and CD4+ T cells underwent negative isolation. RNA totalling roughly 0.5 to 1 ug underwent reverse transcription with random hexamers. Amplification of TCR beta CDR3 was carried out by immunoSEQ multiplex PCR, which covered 54 Vbeta and 13 Jbeta segments. TCRdb used MiXCR to reprocess the immunoSEQ multiplex PCR reads, holding one entry per CDR3 protein. The sample consists of approximately 160,000 distinct CDR3 sequences, just over 90% of them appearing once. The sample originates from a study of CD8 T cells in Susac syndrome. Germline-derived CDR1 and CDR2 are SNHLY and FYNNEI. The CDR3 spans 16 residues. The V end was cut by 4 bases, the J end by 1 base, with 16 bases between.

Input material: CD4+ T cells from PBMCs. The origin of this receptor is a human donor in good health. This chain uses TRBV2 with TRBJ2-5, with D perhaps matching TRBD2 (6 bases). Here the CDR3 reads CASSVGARGPQETQYF. CDR3 coding DNA: TGTGCCAGCAGTGTAGGTGCGCGGGGCCCCCAAGAGACCCAGTACTTC.